This TCR beta chain was documented in a study of shared T cell receptors in the human thymus. After removal of 5 bases from V and 1 base from J, the junction contained 9 bases not matched to a gene. The CDR3 contains 17 residues. Per germline, CDR1 SNHLY and CDR2 FYNNEI. Sequencing used immunoSEQ multiplex PCR; TCRdb keeps in-frame clones, though not all of them. The table has some 400,000 clones, 95% seen once. Sequencing was performed on thymocytes. The source of this sequence is a human donor. The chain combines TRBV2 with TRBJ2-5; 11 bases match TRBD2. The CDR3 spells CASSPSGLAGVQETQYF. Here the CDR3 DNA reads TGTGCCAGCAGTCCAAGTGGACTAGCGGGTGTCCAAGAGACCCAGTACTTC.